The TCR beta chain described here comes from a study of identical twins. Study results and caveats: Cross-sectional statistics, not tracking of the same donors, supported the conclusions.

This clonotype was seen only a few times. The antigen is not known. Per germline, CDR1 KGHSH and CDR2 LQKENI. V lost 0 bases and J 0 bases, leaving 12 bases between the germline ends. This CDR3 is 17 amino acids long. Each CDR3 protein gets one entry after TCRdb re-called the 5' RACE reads with MiXCR. The sample has about 530,000 distinct CDR3 sequences; 20% to 25% are singletons. The same data also contributed to another study, on yellow fever vaccine responses in identical twins.

This clonotype originated in a woman aged 18 to 35 in good health. Source material: CD4+ T cells sorted from blood. The J gene is TRBJ1-5, the V gene TRBV18; D possibly corresponds to TRBD1 (6 bases). Written as DNA, the CDR3 is TGTGCCAGCTCACCACCGCTGGGACAAGATAGCAATCAGCCCCAGCATTTT. Translated, it gives CASSPPLGQDSNQPQHF.